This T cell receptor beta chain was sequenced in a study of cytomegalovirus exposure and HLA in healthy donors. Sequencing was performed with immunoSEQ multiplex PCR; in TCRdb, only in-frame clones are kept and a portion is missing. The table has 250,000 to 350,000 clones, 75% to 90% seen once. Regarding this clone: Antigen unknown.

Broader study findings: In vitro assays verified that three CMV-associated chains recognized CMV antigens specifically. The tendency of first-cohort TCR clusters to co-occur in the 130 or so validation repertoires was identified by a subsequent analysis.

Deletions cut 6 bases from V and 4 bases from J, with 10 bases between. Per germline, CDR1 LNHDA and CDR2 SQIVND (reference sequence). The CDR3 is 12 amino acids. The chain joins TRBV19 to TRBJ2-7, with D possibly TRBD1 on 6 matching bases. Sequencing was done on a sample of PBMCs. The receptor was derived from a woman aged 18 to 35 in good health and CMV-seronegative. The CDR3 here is CASRGTTYEQYF. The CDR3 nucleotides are TGTGCCAGTAGGGGGACAACTTACGAGCAGTACTTC.